The entry that follows covers one T cell receptor (beta chain) sequence. The CDR3 loop spans 16 amino acids. CDR1 and CDR2 from the germline V gene are MNHNS and SASEGT. V dropped 3 bases and J dropped 1; count of bases not matched to a gene: 8. These data are taken from a study of blood T cell repertoires in COVID-19. TCRdb keeps only in-frame clones here, not all; method: immunoSEQ multiplex PCR. This sample carries 150,000 to 200,000 clones, roughly nine tenths of them seen once, and the ten largest clones take roughly 24%. This receptor was taken from a man between 60 and 75 years old with acute or convalescent COVID-19. Sequencing used peripheral blood. V and J are TRBV6-1 and TRBJ1-2; 7 bases line up with TRBD1. CDR3 residues: CASSEGTARINYGYTF. CDR3 coding DNA: TGTGCCAGCAGTGAGGGGACAGCTAGAATTAACTATGGCTACACCTTC.